A selection of T cell receptor beta chains follows, all from one sample in a study of blood T cell repertoires in COVID-19. Sequencing used immunoSEQ multiplex PCR; TCRdb keeps in-frame clones, though not all of them. The data contain around 130,000 clones, around 85% of them singletons. The sequenced sample consisted of peripheral blood. The receptors derive from a woman older than 75 with acute or convalescent COVID-19. The CDR3 runs from the conserved cysteine through the conserved F or W. The order of the fields is CDR3 protein, CDR3 DNA, clone size, J gene, D gene, V gene. A D gene is named only where the DNA matches it firmly. Not all rows give a size; the values are once, few, many and, for expanded clones, a class.

CDR3: CASSGTDRQGRGKPQHF
DNA: TGTGCCAGCAGTGGGACCGACCGACAGGGGCGAGGGAAGCCCCAGCATTTT
size: NA
J: TRBJ1-5
D: TRBD1
V: TRBV25-1

CDR3: CASSAGRRTNYGYTF
DNA: TGTGCCAGCAGCGCGGGACGAAGGACTAACTATGGCTACACCTTC
size: NA
J: TRBJ1-2
D: NA
V: TRBV7-2

CDR3: CASSQDREQYF
DNA: TGTGCCAGCAGCCAAGATCGCGAGCAGTACTTC
size: NA
J: TRBJ2-7
D: NA
V: TRBV3-1/TRBV3-2

CDR3: CASSYAGLVGETQYF
DNA: TGTGCCAGCAGTTACGCGGGACTAGTGGGAGAGACCCAGTACTTC
size: NA
J: TRBJ2-5
D: TRBD2
V: TRBV6-2/TRBV6-3

CDR3: CASRASGRLGRETQYF
DNA: TGTGCCAGTAGGGCTAGCGGGAGATTAGGGCGAGAGACCCAGTACTTC
size: NA
J: TRBJ2-5
D: TRBD2
V: TRBV19

CDR3: CASSLVSGEDNEQFF
DNA: TGTGCCAGCAGCTTAGTGTCGGGGGAGGACAATGAGCAGTTCTTC
size: once
J: TRBJ2-1
D: NA
V: TRBV11-2

CDR3: CASSYSPGRSYEQYF
DNA: TGTGCCAGCAGTTACTCGCCAGGCAGGTCCTACGAGCAGTACTTC
size: NA
J: TRBJ2-7
D: NA
V: TRBV6-5

CDR3: CASSQEKDLAGDTQYF
DNA: TGCGCCAGCAGCCAAGAGAAGGATTTGGCGGGAGATACGCAGTATTTT
size: NA
J: TRBJ2-3
D: NA
V: TRBV4-3

CDR3: CASRNQGAISEAFF
DNA: TGTGCCAGCAGAAACCAGGGGGCGATATCTGAAGCTTTCTTT
size: few
J: TRBJ1-1
D: TRBD1
V: TRBV19

CDR3: CASSSGGGQETQYF
DNA: TGCGCCAGCAGCTCAGGGGGCGGACAAGAGACCCAGTACTTC
size: NA
J: TRBJ2-5
D: TRBD1
V: TRBV5-1

CDR3: CASSPDRARGYTF
DNA: TGTGCCAGCAGCCCGGACAGGGCTCGAGGCTACACCTTC
size: NA
J: TRBJ1-2
D: TRBD1
V: TRBV7-2

CDR3: CASSPGGSGNTIYF
DNA: TGTGCCAGCTCACCCGGCGGCTCTGGAAACACCATATATTTT
size: few
J: TRBJ1-3
D: NA
V: TRBV18

CDR3: CASSPHRGNTEAFF
DNA: TGTGCCAGCAGCCCCCACAGGGGGAACACTGAAGCTTTCTTT
size: NA
J: TRBJ1-1
D: TRBD1
V: TRBV3-1/TRBV3-2

CDR3: CSAPSHRELFF
DNA: TGCAGTGCTCCCTCACATAGGGAGCTGTTTTTT
size: NA
J: TRBJ2-2
D: NA
V: TRBV20-1

CDR3: CASSQGRDRGSSGYTF
DNA: TGTGCCAGCAGCCAAGGCCGGGACAGGGGTTCTTCCGGCTACACCTTC
size: NA
J: TRBJ1-2
D: TRBD1
V: TRBV14

CDR3: CAWSRLPQGPNEKLFF
DNA: TGTGCCTGGAGCCGTCTACCACAGGGCCCTAATGAAAAACTGTTTTTT
size: NA
J: TRBJ1-4
D: NA
V: TRBV30

CDR3: CASSLARIGTDTQYF
DNA: TGTGCCAGCAGCTTAGCTAGAATCGGGACAGATACGCAGTATTTT
size: NA
J: TRBJ2-3
D: NA
V: TRBV11-2

CDR3: CASSLVARPAGELFF
DNA: TGTGCCAGCAGCTTAGTCGCTAGGCCGGCCGGGGAGCTGTTTTTT
size: NA
J: TRBJ2-2
D: NA
V: TRBV11-2

CDR3: CASSKARVLNSPLHF
DNA: TGTGCCAGCAGCAAAGCGAGAGTTCTTAATTCACCCCTCCACTTT
size: NA
J: TRBJ1-6
D: NA
V: TRBV21-1

CDR3: CASSSTGVQETQYF
DNA: TGTGCCAGCAGCTCGACAGGGGTCCAAGAGACCCAGTACTTC
size: NA
J: TRBJ2-5
D: TRBD1
V: TRBV11-2

CDR3: CAISESSSGGTQYF
DNA: TGTGCCATCAGTGAGTCGTCTAGCGGGGGAACTCAGTACTTC
size: NA
J: TRBJ2-4
D: TRBD2
V: TRBV10-3

CDR3: CASSHFRGGLAGGWSQYF
DNA: TGTGCCAGCAGCCACTTCCGCGGTGGGCTAGCGGGGGGGTGGTCGCAGTATTTT
size: NA
J: TRBJ2-3
D: TRBD2
V: TRBV7-9

CDR3: CASSGPLDRVRANTEAFF
DNA: TGTGCCAGCAGCGGACCCCTGGACAGGGTCCGGGCGAACACTGAAGCTTTCTTT
size: NA
J: TRBJ1-1
D: TRBD1
V: TRBV7-2

CDR3: CASSIRDRGLQETQYF
DNA: TGTGCCAGCAGCATCCGGGACAGGGGCTTACAAGAGACCCAGTACTTC
size: few
J: TRBJ2-5
D: TRBD1
V: TRBV7-9

CDR3: CASSKAGLRGGRFGNQPQHF
DNA: TGTGCCAGCAGCAAAGCAGGGTTGAGGGGGGGCAGGTTTGGTAATCAGCCCCAGCATTTT
size: NA
J: TRBJ1-5
D: NA
V: TRBV21-1

CDR3: CASSRDTSGNTIYF
DNA: TGTGCCAGCAGCCGCGACACCTCTGGAAACACCATATATTTT
size: NA
J: TRBJ1-3
D: NA
V: TRBV6-2/TRBV6-3

CDR3: CASSVEATGGGYGYTF
DNA: TGTGCCAGCAGCGTAGAGGCGACAGGGGGTGGTTATGGCTACACCTTC
size: NA
J: TRBJ1-2
D: TRBD1
V: TRBV9

CDR3: CASSKLTGTGSPLHF
DNA: TGTGCCAGCAGCAAACTCACAGGGACCGGGTCACCCCTCCACTTT
size: NA
J: TRBJ1-6
D: NA
V: TRBV6-5

CDR3: CASRDGQNNQPQHF
DNA: TGTGCCAGCAGGGACGGACAGAACAATCAGCCCCAGCATTTT
size: NA
J: TRBJ1-5
D: NA
V: TRBV6-6

CDR3: CASSPAGGPRNSPLHF
DNA: TGCGCCAGCAGCCCGGCTGGGGGCCCTCGGAATTCACCCCTCCACTTT
size: NA
J: TRBJ1-6
D: NA
V: TRBV5-1

CDR3: CASSRAIGRADQPQHF
DNA: TGTGCCAGCAGTCGCGCCATAGGCAGGGCGGATCAGCCCCAGCATTTT
size: once
J: TRBJ1-5
D: NA
V: TRBV27

CDR3: CASSSSGRSGNEQFF
DNA: TGTGCCAGCAGTTCTAGCGGGAGATCGGGAAATGAGCAGTTCTTC
size: NA
J: TRBJ2-1
D: TRBD2
V: TRBV2

CDR3: CASSPTGTSYEQYF
DNA: TGTGCCAGCAGCCCAACCGGGACTAGCTACGAGCAGTACTTC
size: NA
J: TRBJ2-7
D: TRBD2
V: TRBV6-6

CDR3: CASSLGTGGSPGELFF
DNA: TGTGCCAGCTCGCTCGGGACAGGGGGCTCCCCCGGGGAGCTGTTTTTT
size: NA
J: TRBJ2-2
D: TRBD1
V: TRBV18

CDR3: CSASSPSSGGEEEQFF
DNA: TGCAGTGCTAGTAGCCCATCTAGCGGGGGGGAGGAAGAGCAGTTCTTC
size: NA
J: TRBJ2-1
D: TRBD2
V: TRBV20-1

CDR3: CASSRDRRNEETQYF
DNA: TGTGCCAGCAGCCGGGACAGGCGGAACGAAGAGACCCAGTACTTC
size: NA
J: TRBJ2-5
D: TRBD1
V: TRBV7-2

CDR3: CASSPDRGLEGELFF
DNA: TGTGCCAGCAGCCCGGACAGGGGGCTGGAGGGGGAGCTGTTTTTT
size: NA
J: TRBJ2-2
D: TRBD1
V: TRBV7-2

CDR3: CSVVREHGYTF
DNA: TGCAGCGTTGTCAGGGAACATGGCTACACCTTC
size: NA
J: TRBJ1-2
D: NA
V: TRBV29-1

CDR3: CASSLIANNSPLHF
DNA: TGTGCCAGCAGTTTAATCGCGAATAATTCACCCCTCCACTTT
size: NA
J: TRBJ1-6
D: NA
V: TRBV27

CDR3: CASSHRETSTDTQYF
DNA: TGTGCCAGCAGCCACAGGGAAACTAGCACAGATACGCAGTATTTT
size: NA
J: TRBJ2-3
D: NA
V: TRBV3-1/TRBV3-2

CDR3: CASSLTGGVDTEAFF
DNA: TGTGCCAGCAGCTTGACAGGGGGTGTGGACACTGAAGCTTTCTTT
size: NA
J: TRBJ1-1
D: TRBD1
V: TRBV7-9

CDR3: CASARDGVVNSPLHF
DNA: TGTGCCAGCGCTCGAGACGGGGTGGTTAATTCACCCCTCCACTTT
size: once
J: TRBJ1-6
D: NA
V: TRBV6-5